Listed below are T cell receptor beta chains from one sample, sequenced in a study of blood T cells in healthy people across ages. TCRdb ran MiXCR on the 5' RACE reads and lists one entry per CDR3 protein. The data hold 650,000 to 800,000 distinct CDR3 sequences, with about 50% observed a single time. Input material: blood. The receptors were sampled from a woman aged 80 or older in good health. Each CDR3 is given with its conserved first and last residue. The D gene is left open where the match is weak. Clone size, where shown, is once, few, many, or a class for clones that have expanded.

j_call v_call clone_size d_call cdr3_aa cdr3_nt
TRBJ2-7 TRBV5-1 NA TRBD1 CASSPGTGPSSSYNEQYF TGCGCCAGCAGCCCGGGGACAGGCCCCTCGAGCTCCTACAATGAGCAGTACTTC
TRBJ2-1 TRBV12-5 few NA CASGGGGSSDEQFF TGTGCTAGTGGTGGGGGCGGGAGTAGTGATGAGCAGTTCTTC
TRBJ2-3 TRBV20-1 NA TRBD2 CSAGKRRERFPTDTQYF TGCAGTGCCGGCAAAAGGCGGGAGAGGTTCCCCACAGATACGCAGTATTTT
TRBJ1-2 TRBV7-9 many TRBD1 CASSPGQENGYTF TGTGCCAGCAGCCCTGGACAGGAAAATGGCTACACCTTC
TRBJ1-1 TRBV25-1 NA TRBD1 CASSEFSQDRGTEAFF TGTGCCAGCAGTGAGTTTAGCCAGGACAGGGGGACTGAAGCTTTCTTT
TRBJ2-7 TRBV3-1 NA NA CASRATGSNEQYF TGTGCCAGCAGGGCGACAGGATCCAACGAGCAGTACTTC
TRBJ2-7 TRBV5-6 NA TRBD1 CASSLMTGPYELYF TGTGCCAGCAGCTTAATGACAGGGCCCTACGAGCTGTACTTC
TRBJ2-5 TRBV3-1 few NA CASSHGSSTVRETQYF TGTGCCAGCAGCCACGGTTCCTCAACCGTTCGCGAGACCCAGTACTTC
TRBJ1-5 TRBV5-1 NA TRBD1 CASSSGTGHPNQPQHF TGCGCCAGCAGTTCCGGGACAGGGCATCCCAATCAGCCCCAGCATTTT
TRBJ2-1 TRBV5-1 few NA CASSFPPEGSYNEQFF TGCGCCAGCAGCTTCCCCCCCGAGGGATCCTACAATGAGCAGTTCTTC
TRBJ2-1 TRBV3-1 NA TRBD2 CASSQELGLESYNEQFF TGTGCCAGCAGCCAAGAGCTCGGACTAGAGTCCTACAATGAGCAGTTCTTC